The source of this T cell receptor (beta chain) is a study of T cell repertoires in ileal Crohn's disease. Profiled with immunoSEQ multiplex PCR; TCRdb holds only in-frame clones, not every one. Of roughly 29,000 clones in the sample, around 80% are singletons; the top ten hold 19%. J lost 5 bases, V lost 0 bases, and 8 bases had no gene match. The germline V gene encodes CDR1 SGHRS and CDR2 YFSETQ. The CDR3 is 16 amino acids. The sequencing input was ileal tissue. This rearrangement joins TRBV5-1 to TRBJ2-5; 9 nucleotides align to TRBD2. This clonotype was obtained from an adult with Crohn's disease. Here the CDR3 DNA reads TGCGCCAGCAGCTTGGGAGACCTAGCGGGAAGGGAGACCCAGTACTTC. Protein: CASSLGDLAGRETQYF.